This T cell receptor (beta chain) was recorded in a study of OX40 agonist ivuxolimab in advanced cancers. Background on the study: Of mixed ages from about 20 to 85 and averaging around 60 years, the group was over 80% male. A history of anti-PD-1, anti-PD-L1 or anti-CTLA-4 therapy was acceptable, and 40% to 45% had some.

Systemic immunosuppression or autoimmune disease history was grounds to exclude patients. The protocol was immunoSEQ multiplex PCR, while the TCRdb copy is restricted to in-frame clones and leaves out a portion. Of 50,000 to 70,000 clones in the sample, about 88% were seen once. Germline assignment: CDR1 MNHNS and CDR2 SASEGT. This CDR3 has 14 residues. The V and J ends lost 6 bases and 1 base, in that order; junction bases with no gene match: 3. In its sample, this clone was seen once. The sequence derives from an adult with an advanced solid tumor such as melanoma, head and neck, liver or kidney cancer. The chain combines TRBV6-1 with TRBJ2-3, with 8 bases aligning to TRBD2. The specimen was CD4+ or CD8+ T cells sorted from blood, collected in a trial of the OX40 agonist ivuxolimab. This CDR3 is CASRETSGTDTQYF. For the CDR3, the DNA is TGTGCCAGCAGGGAGACTAGCGGCACAGATACGCAGTATTTT.